The 4 T cell receptor beta chains in this list originate from one sample, sequenced in a study of CD4 T cells in lung cancer. Clones were sequenced by immunoSEQ multiplex PCR, and TCRdb holds only the in-frame ones, with some missing. The top ten clones hold less than 20% of a sample with around 11,000 clones, roughly three fifths of them seen once. This lung tissue lay as far as possible from the tumor, at least 3 cm away. The sequencing sample was made of normal lung tissue taken away from the tumor. These receptors came from a man aged 60-69 years with non-small cell lung cancer.

This rearrangement joins TRBV27 to TRBJ2-7, with TRBD2 matching 10 bases. This CDR3 has 16 residues. The junction had 6 bases not matched to a gene; V was cut back by 4 bases and J by 0 bases. Germline-derived CDR1 and CDR2 are MNHEY and SMNVEV (reference sequence). Written as DNA, the CDR3 is TGTGCCAGCAGTTCAGTACGGACTAGCGGCTCCTACGAGCAGTACTTC. This codes for CASSSVRTSGSYEQYF.

The CDR3 sequence: CASRPRDRVYNEQFF. CDR3 DNA sequence: TGTGCCAGCAGGCCCCGGGACAGGGTCTACAATGAGCAGTTCTTC. The rearrangement joins TRBV28 to TRBJ2-1; 9 bases are a match to TRBD1. Per the germline V gene, CDR1 is MDHEN and CDR2 is SYDVKM. With V trimmed by 6 bases and J by 3 bases, 6 bases remained unmatched. This CDR3 contains 15 residues.

This chain's CDR3 is CASNWGGAGLRAEAFF. CDR3 sequence (DNA): TGTGCCAGTAATTGGGGGGGCGCGGGCCTTAGGGCTGAAGCTTTCTTT. The chain employs TRBV19 and TRBJ1-1, with a weak D call TRBD1 (6 bases). The CDR3 spans 16 residues. The germline gives CDR1 LNHDA, CDR2 SQIVND (reference sequence). Trimming stripped 7 bases from V and 6 bases from J, with 24 bases between. The complete variable domain, with remaining parts taken from reference TRBV19 and TRBJ1-1, reads DGGITQSPKYLFRKEGQNVTLSCEQNLNHDAMYWYRQDPGQGLRLIYYSQIVNDFQKGDIAEGYSVSREKKESFPLTVTSAQKNPTAFYLCASNWGGAGLRAEAFFGQGTRLTVV.

The J gene is TRBJ2-5, the V gene TRBV5-1; 11 positions agree with TRBD1. The tail of the sequence fits TRBJ2-7 better, so the J call may be wrong. The CDR3 consists of 17 residues. From germline, CDR1 is SGHRS and CDR2 YFSETQ. CDR3 bases: TGCGCCAGCAGCCCCCTGACACCGGGACAGGGGGCCTACGAGCAGTACTTC. It specifies CASSPLTPGQGAYEQYF.